This T cell receptor beta chain was found in a study of cytomegalovirus exposure and HLA in healthy donors. Study at large: A prior analysis found about 120 million unique TCR beta sequences from 150 million to 200 million T cells.

Germline V CDR1 and CDR2: SEHNR, FQNEAQ (reference sequence). CDR3 length equals 15 residues. V dropped 4 bases and J dropped 0; count of bases not matched to a gene: 5. The PCR used 60 Vbeta and 13 Jbeta primers. Assay: immunoSEQ multiplex PCR; the TCRdb copy retains only in-frame clones and omits some. The sample holds 110,000 to 150,000 clones; 60% to 80% are singletons and the top ten take 3.9%. The sequence was obtained from a male donor in good health and CMV-seronegative. The rearrangement links TRBV7-9 to TRBJ1-1, with 7 bases fitting TRBD1. Sequenced input: PBMCs. The CDR3 DNA reads TGTGCCAGCAGCTATGCCCAGGGGGTGAACACTGAAGCTTTCTTT. Its protein is CASSYAQGVNTEAFF.